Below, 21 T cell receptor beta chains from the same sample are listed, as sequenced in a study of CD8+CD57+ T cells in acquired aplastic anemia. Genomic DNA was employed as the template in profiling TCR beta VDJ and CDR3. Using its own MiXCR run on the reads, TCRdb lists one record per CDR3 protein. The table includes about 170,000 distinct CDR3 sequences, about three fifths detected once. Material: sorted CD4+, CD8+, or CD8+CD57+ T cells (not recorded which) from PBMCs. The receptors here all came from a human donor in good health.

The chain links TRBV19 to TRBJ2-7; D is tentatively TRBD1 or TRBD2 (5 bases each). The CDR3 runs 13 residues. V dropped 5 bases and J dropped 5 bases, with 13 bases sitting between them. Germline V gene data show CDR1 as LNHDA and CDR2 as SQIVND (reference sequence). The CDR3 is CASSRRDVNEQYF. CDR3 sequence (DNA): TGTGCCAGTAGTCGCCGGGACGTAAACGAGCAGTACTTC.

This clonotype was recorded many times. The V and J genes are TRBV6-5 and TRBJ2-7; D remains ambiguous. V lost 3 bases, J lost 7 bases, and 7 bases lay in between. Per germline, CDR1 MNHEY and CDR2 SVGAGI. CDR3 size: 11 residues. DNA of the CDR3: TGTGCCAGCAGTTATGGTATGGAGCAGTACTTC. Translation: CASSYGMEQYF.

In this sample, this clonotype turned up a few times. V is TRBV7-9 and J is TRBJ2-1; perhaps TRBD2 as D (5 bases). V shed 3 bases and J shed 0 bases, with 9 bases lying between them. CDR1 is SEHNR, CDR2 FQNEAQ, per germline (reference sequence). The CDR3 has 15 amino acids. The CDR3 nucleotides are TGTGCCAGCAGCTTTTTAGGGAGCTCCTACAATGAGCAGTTCTTC. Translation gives CASSFLGSSYNEQFF.

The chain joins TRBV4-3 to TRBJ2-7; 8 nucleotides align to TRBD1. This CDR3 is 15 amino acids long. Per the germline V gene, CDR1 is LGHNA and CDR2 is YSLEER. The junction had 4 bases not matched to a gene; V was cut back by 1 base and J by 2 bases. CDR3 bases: TGCGCCAGCAGCCAAGCCTGGACAGGGACCTACGAGCAGTACTTC. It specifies CASSQAWTGTYEQYF.

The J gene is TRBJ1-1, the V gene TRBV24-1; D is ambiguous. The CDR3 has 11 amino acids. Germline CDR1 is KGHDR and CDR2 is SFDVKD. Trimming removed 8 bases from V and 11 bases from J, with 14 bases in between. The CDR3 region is CATTHGGRAFF. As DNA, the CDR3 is TGTGCCACCACCCACGGTGGGAGGGCTTTCTTT.

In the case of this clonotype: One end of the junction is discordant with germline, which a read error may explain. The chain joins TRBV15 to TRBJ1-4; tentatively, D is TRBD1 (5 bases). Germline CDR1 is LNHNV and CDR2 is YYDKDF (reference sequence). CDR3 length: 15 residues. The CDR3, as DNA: TGTGCCGCCAGCAGAGATAAGGGGCCTAATGAAAAACTGTTTTTT. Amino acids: CAASRDKGPNEKLFF.

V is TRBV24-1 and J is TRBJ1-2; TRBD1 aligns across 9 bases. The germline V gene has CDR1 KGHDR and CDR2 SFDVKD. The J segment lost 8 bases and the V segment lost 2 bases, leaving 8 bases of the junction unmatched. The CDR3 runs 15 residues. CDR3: CATSDSTGGVEGYTF. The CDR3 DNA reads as TGTGCCACCAGTGATTCGACAGGGGGAGTGGAGGGCTACACCTTC.

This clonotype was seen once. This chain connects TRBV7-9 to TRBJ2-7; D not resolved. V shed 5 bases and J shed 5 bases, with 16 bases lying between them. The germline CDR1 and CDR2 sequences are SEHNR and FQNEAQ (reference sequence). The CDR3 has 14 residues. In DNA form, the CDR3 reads TGTGCCAGCAGCCCCCGTTACAATGTAAACGAGCAGTACTTC. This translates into CASSPRYNVNEQYF.

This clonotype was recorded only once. The CDR3 nucleotides read TGTGCCAGCAGCTTAGGGGGACCCAACTCCTACGAGCAGTACTTC. This sequence encodes CASSLGGPNSYEQYF. This chain connects TRBV7-8 to TRBJ2-7; D may correspond to TRBD1 or TRBD2 (5 bases each). CDR1 and CDR2 (germline): SGHVS, FQNEAQ. Trimming removed 1 base at V and 0 bases at J, with 10 bases between. This CDR3 is 15 amino acids long.

In DNA form, the CDR3 reads TGTGCCAGCAGCCAAGATCGAGCCTTACAAGAGACCCAGTACTTC. Protein product: CASSQDRALQETQYF. The rearrangement joins TRBV5-5 to TRBJ2-5; no definite D call. Germline CDR1 and CDR2: SGHKS and YYEKEE (reference sequence). Trimming took 4 bases from V and 2 from J, leaving 15 bases between them. The CDR3 is made up of 15 amino acids.

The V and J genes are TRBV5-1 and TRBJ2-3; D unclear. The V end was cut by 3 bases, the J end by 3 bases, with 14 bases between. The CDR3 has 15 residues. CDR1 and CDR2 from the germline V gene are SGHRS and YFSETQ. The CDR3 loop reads CASSSGELLTDTQYF. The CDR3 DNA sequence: TGCGCCAGCAGCTCGGGCGAATTATTGACAGATACGCAGTATTTT.

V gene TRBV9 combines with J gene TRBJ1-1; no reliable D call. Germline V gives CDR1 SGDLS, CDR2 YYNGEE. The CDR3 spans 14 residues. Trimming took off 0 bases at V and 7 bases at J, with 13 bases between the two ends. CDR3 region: CASSVAEGLGEAFF. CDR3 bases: TGTGCCAGCAGCGTAGCTGAGGGCTTGGGTGAAGCTTTCTTT.

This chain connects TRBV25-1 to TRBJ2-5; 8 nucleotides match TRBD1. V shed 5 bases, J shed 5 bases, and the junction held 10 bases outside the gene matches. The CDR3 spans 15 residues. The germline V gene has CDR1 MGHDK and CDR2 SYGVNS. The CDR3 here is CASSRDRWRSETQYF. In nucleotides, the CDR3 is TGTGCCAGCAGTCGGGACAGGTGGAGGTCGGAGACCCAGTACTTC. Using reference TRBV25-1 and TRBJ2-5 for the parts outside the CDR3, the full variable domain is EADIYQTPRYLVIGTGKKITLECSQTMGHDKMYWYQQDPGMELHLIHYSYGVNSTEKGDLSSESTVSRIRTEHFPLTLESARPSHTSQYLCASSRDRWRSETQYFGPGTRLLVL.

For the CDR3, the DNA is TGTGCCAGCAGCTTTGGGACAGGGGACCAAGAGACCCAGTACTTC. Its protein is CASSFGTGDQETQYF. The V call is TRBV7-6, the J call TRBJ2-5; 10 nucleotides line up with TRBD1. J gave up 0 bases and V 3 bases, and 1 base lay outside the gene matches. The CDR3 is made up of 15 amino acids. Germline V gene data show CDR1 as SGHVS and CDR2 as FNYEAQ.

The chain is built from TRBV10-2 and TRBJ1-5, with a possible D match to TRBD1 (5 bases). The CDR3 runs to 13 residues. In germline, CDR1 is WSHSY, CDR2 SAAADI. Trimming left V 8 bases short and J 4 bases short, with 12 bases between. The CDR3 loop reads CASGREANQPQHF. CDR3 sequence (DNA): TGCGCCAGCGGCAGGGAGGCGAATCAGCCCCAGCATTTT.

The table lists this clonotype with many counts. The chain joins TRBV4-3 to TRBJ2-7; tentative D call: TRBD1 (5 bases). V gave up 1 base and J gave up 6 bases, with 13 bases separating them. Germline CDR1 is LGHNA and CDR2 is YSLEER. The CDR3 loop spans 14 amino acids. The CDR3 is CASSQASGNGEQYF. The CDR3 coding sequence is TGCGCCAGCAGCCAAGCCTCAGGGAACGGCGAGCAGTACTTC.

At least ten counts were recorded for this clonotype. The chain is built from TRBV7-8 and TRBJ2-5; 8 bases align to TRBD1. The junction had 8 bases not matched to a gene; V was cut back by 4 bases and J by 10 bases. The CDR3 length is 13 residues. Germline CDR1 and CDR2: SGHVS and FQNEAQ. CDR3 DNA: TGTGCCAGCAGCTACCCGACAGGGGAGGTCCAGTACTTC. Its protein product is CASSYPTGEVQYF.

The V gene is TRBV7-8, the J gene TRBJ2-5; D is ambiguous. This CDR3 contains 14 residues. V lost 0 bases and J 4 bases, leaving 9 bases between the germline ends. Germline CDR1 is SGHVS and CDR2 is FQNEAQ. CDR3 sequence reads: CASSLARRVETQYF. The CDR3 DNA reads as TGTGCCAGCAGCTTAGCGCGAAGGGTAGAGACCCAGTACTTC.

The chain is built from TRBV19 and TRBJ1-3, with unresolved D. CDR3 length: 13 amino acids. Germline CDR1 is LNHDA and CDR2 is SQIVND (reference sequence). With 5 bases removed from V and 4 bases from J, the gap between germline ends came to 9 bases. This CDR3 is CASSPSGGNTIYF. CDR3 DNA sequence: TGTGCCAGTAGTCCCTCTGGAGGAAACACCATATATTTT. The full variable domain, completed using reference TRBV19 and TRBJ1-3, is DGGITQSPKYLFRKEGQNVTLSCEQNLNHDAMYWYRQDPGQGLRLIYYSQIVNDFQKGDIAEGYSVSREKKESFPLTVTSAQKNPTAFYLCASSPSGGNTIYFGEGSWLTVV.

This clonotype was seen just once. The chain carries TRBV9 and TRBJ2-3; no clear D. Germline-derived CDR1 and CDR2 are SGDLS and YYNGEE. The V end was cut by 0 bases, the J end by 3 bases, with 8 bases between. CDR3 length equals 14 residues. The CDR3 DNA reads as TGTGCCAGCAGCGTAGGACATGGGACAGATACGCAGTATTTT. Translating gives CASSVGHGTDTQYF. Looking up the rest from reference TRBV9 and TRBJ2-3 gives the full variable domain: DSGVTQTPKHLITATGQRVTLRCSPRSGDLSVYWYQQSLDQGLQFLIQYYNGEERAKGNILERFSAQQFPDLHSELNLSSLELGDSALYFCASSVGHGTDTQYFGPGTRLTVL.

CDR3 sequence (DNA): TGCAGTGCTAGGGAAGACAGGGAACCCTCCTACGAGCAGTACTTC. Protein: CSAREDREPSYEQYF. The rearrangement links TRBV20-1 to TRBJ2-7; 7 bases align to TRBD1. After removal of 3 bases from V and 0 bases from J, the junction contained 8 bases not matched to a gene. Germline V gene data show CDR1 as DFQATT and CDR2 as SNEGSKA (reference sequence). The CDR3 has 15 amino acids.